This T cell receptor (beta chain) is from a study of cytomegalovirus exposure and HLA in healthy donors. Study in general: Earlier work reported some 110 million unique TCR beta sequences from some 170 million T cells.

Researchers ran the PCR with 60 Vbeta and 13 Jbeta primers. Some clones are missing from TCRdb's copy, which holds only in-frame ones; the method was immunoSEQ multiplex PCR. The record lists around 200,000 clones, of which the ten most abundant hold about 0.81%. As for the donors, each was a healthy bone marrow donor. CDR3 length equals 15 residues. Germline V gives CDR1 SGHRS, CDR2 YFSETQ. V gave up 2 bases and J gave up 1 base, with 12 bases separating them. The V call is TRBV5-1, the J call TRBJ1-1; TRBD1 is a possible D gene (5 bases). This receptor was identified in a woman between 18 and 30 years old in good health and CMV-seropositive. Specimen: PBMCs. DNA for the CDR3: TGCGCCAGCAGCTTTCGGGCCGGACAGAACACTGAAGCTTTCTTT. It translates to CASSFRAGQNTEAFF.